Each of the 21 T cell receptor beta chains below was sequenced from the same sample in a study of shared clonotypes between healthy human individuals. The protocol was immunoSEQ multiplex PCR, while the TCRdb copy is restricted to in-frame clones and leaves out a portion. The sample shows some 2 million clones, just under 95% of them seen only once. CD8 cells classed as naive were CD45RO-negative and positively selected for CCR7, excluding terminally differentiated effector memory CD45RA+ cells. Source material: naive CD8+ T cells sorted from blood. These TCRs come from a man between 18 and 35 years old in good health.

The chain links TRBV9 to TRBJ1-2, with 7 bases fitting TRBD1. CDR3 length: 13 amino acids. V dropped 2 bases and J dropped 7; count of bases not matched to a gene: 5. Germline assignment: CDR1 SGDLS and CDR2 YYNGEE. CDR3 region: CASSVPGGLGYTF. In nucleotides, the CDR3 is TGTGCCAGCAGCGTCCCAGGGGGTCTTGGCTACACCTTC.

About this clone: Distinct nucleotide sequences in the sample also encode this CDR3. This chain uses TRBV15 with TRBJ2-7; TRBD2 matches 11 bases. The V gene end was trimmed by 3 bases and the J gene end by 2 bases; junction bases not matched to a gene: 3. The CDR3 length is 15 residues. The germline V gene has CDR1 LNHNV and CDR2 YYDKDF (reference sequence). CDR3 sequence: CATSRGLAETYEQYF. The CDR3 coding sequence is TGTGCCACCAGCAGGGGACTAGCGGAAACCTACGAGCAGTACTTC.

The rearrangement links TRBV28 to TRBJ1-1; D might be TRBD1 (5 bases). The CDR3 runs 16 residues. The V end was cut by 5 bases, the J end by 1 base, with 17 bases between. The germline V gene has CDR1 MDHEN and CDR2 SYDVKM. The DNA of the CDR3 is TGTGCCAGCAGTCGGTCTTGGGGCTTACAGAACACTGAAGCTTTCTTT. It is translated as CASSRSWGLQNTEAFF.

V is TRBV10-3 and J is TRBJ1-6; possibly TRBD1 for D (5 bases). Trimming took 3 bases from V and 8 from J, leaving 11 bases between them. The CDR3 loop spans 14 amino acids. Germline V CDR1 and CDR2: ENHRY, SYGVKD. The chain's CDR3 is CAISDPRVDSPLHF. Here the CDR3 DNA reads TGTGCCATCAGTGACCCCAGGGTGGATTCACCCCTCCACTTT.

The chain uses TRBV4-2 and TRBJ1-6, with TRBD1 matching 7 bases. CDR1 and CDR2 (germline): LGHNA, YNFKEQ. This CDR3 contains 14 residues. The junction had 3 bases not matched to a gene; V was cut back by 5 bases and J by 5 bases. CDR3 bases: TGTGCCAGCAGCGACGGGACAGATAATTCACCCCTCCACTTT. Residues: CASSDGTDNSPLHF.

The chain employs TRBV30 and TRBJ2-7, with 7 bases matching TRBD1. Per the germline V gene, CDR1 is GTSNPN and CDR2 is SVGIG (reference sequence). V trimming: 3 bases; J trimming: 2 bases; junction bases outside the gene matches: 4. CDR3 size: 13 residues. CDR3: CAWSDRVPYEQYF. The DNA for the CDR3 is TGTGCCTGGAGCGACAGGGTACCCTACGAGCAGTACTTC.

The V gene is TRBV19, the J gene TRBJ2-2; D possibly corresponds to TRBD1 (6 bases). CDR1 LNHDA and CDR2 SQIVND come from the germline V gene (reference sequence). V lost 3 bases to trimming and J lost 7 bases, with 12 bases between them. There are 14 residues in the CDR3. The CDR3 DNA follows: TGTGCCAGTAGTATGTGGGGGCTGGGCGGGGAGCTGTTTTTT. Amino acid sequence: CASSMWGLGGELFF.

The chain recombines TRBV10-1 with TRBJ1-6, with 7 nucleotides matching TRBD1. This CDR3 contains 18 residues. Germline CDR1 and CDR2: WNHNN and SYGVQD (reference sequence). V shed 10 bases, J shed 8 bases, and the junction held 23 bases outside the gene matches. CDR3 sequence: CATDLLHQLTGRDSPLHF. CDR3 nucleotides: TGCGCCACCGATTTACTACACCAGCTGACAGGGCGAGATTCACCCCTCCACTTT.

The chain couples TRBV7-6 to TRBJ2-7; TRBD2 matches 9 bases. The CDR3 is 16 amino acids. CDR1 and CDR2 from the germline V gene are SGHVS and FNYEAQ. The V segment lost 3 bases and the J segment 5 bases; nucleotides outside the gene matches: 11. CDR3 nucleotide sequence: TGTGCCAGCAGCTTGGGAGGGACTAGCAGAGGCCACGAGCAGTACTTC. Translation: CASSLGGTSRGHEQYF.

The gene calls are TRBV28 and TRBJ1-5; 9 positions agree with TRBD1. J gave up 7 bases and V 2 bases, and 6 bases lay outside the gene matches. In germline, CDR1 is MDHEN, CDR2 SYDVKM. The CDR3 runs to 15 residues. The CDR3 region is CASSLLRQGGQPQHF. CDR3 in DNA: TGTGCCAGCAGTTTACTAAGACAGGGGGGCCAGCCCCAGCATTTT. The whole variable domain, filled in from reference TRBV28 and TRBJ1-5, reads DVKVTQSSRYLVKRTGEKVFLECVQDMDHENMFWYRQDPGLGLRLIYFSYDVKMKEKGDIPEGYSVSREKKERFSLILESASTNQTSMYLCASSLLRQGGQPQHFGDGTRLSIL.

V and J are TRBV5-4 and TRBJ2-7, with 10 bases matching TRBD1. Germline loops: CDR1 SGHNT, CDR2 YYREEE (reference sequence). The ends lost 2 bases at V and 3 bases at J; junction bases unmatched: 11. The CDR3 extends over 17 amino acids. CDR3 loop: CASSFGGGQGPDYEQYF. The CDR3 bases are TGTGCCAGCAGCTTTGGGGGGGGACAGGGGCCAGACTACGAGCAGTACTTC.

V usage is TRBV4-1 and J usage is TRBJ1-2, with 7 bases aligning to TRBD1. Germline trimming cut 3 bases from V and 0 bases from J; bases unmatched to any gene: 10. The CDR3 spans 17 residues. Germline CDR1 reads MGHRA; CDR2 reads YSYEKL. CDR3 region: CASSHLGQVVSNYGYTF. The CDR3 coding sequence is TGCGCCAGCAGCCACCTCGGACAGGTAGTTTCTAACTATGGCTACACCTTC.

This chain joins TRBV2 and TRBJ2-7; TRBD2 matches 8 bases. This CDR3 has 17 amino acids. CDR1 and CDR2 (germline): SNHLY, FYNNEI. The ends lost 1 base at V and 5 bases at J; junction bases unmatched: 13. CDR3 protein: CASSEDMAGGLNHEQYF. The CDR3, as DNA: TGTGCCAGCAGTGAAGATATGGCGGGGGGCCTAAATCACGAGCAGTACTTC. Complete variable domain (other parts from reference TRBV2 and TRBJ2-7): EPEVTQTPSHQVTQMGQEVILRCVPISNHLYFYWYRQILGQKVEFLVSFYNNEISEKSEIFDDQFSVERPDGSNFTLKIRSTKLEDSAMYFCASSEDMAGGLNHEQYFGPGTRLTVT.

About this clone itself: This sample includes further DNA sequences coding for the same CDR3. The genes are TRBV30 and TRBJ2-5; 7 bases agree with TRBD2. V shed 0 bases and J 3 bases; nucleotides not matched to a gene: 4. Germline V gene sequence: CDR1 GTSNPN, CDR2 SVGIG (reference sequence). The CDR3 extends over 14 amino acids. The CDR3 region is CAWSVGAGEETQYF. CDR3 nucleotides: TGTGCCTGGAGTGTCGGTGCGGGAGAAGAGACCCAGTACTTC.

The chain couples TRBV4-1 to TRBJ1-1; perhaps TRBD1 as D (5 bases). The V end was cut by 6 bases, the J end by 0 bases, with 11 bases between. The length of the CDR3 is 14 residues. Per germline, CDR1 MGHRA and CDR2 YSYEKL. In DNA, the CDR3 is TGCGCCAGCAGGACAGTTGGGGTGAACACTGAAGCTTTCTTT. It encodes CASRTVGVNTEAFF.

The genes are TRBV28 and TRBJ1-5; 8 nucleotides match TRBD1. The ends lost 2 bases at V and 1 base at J; junction bases unmatched: 1. CDR1 MDHEN and CDR2 SYDVKM come from the germline V gene. This CDR3 spans 15 amino acids. The CDR3 DNA follows: TGTGCCAGCAGTTTAAACAGGGGGAGCAATCAGCCCCAGCATTTT. It yields the protein CASSLNRGSNQPQHF.

This clone is a singleton in its sample. The J gene is TRBJ1-1, the V gene TRBV6-6; D ambiguous. CDR1 and CDR2 (germline): MNHNY, SVGAGI (reference sequence). The CDR3 loop spans 13 amino acids. Between the trimmed V and J ends, which lost 0 bases and 8 bases, there was a span of 10 bases. The CDR3 region has the DNA TGTGCCAGCAGTTACTCCCCGGACTTCGAAGCTTTCTTT. It is translated as CASSYSPDFEAFF.

This chain joins TRBV30 and TRBJ1-2, with D perhaps matching TRBD1 (6 bases). Germline V gene sequence: CDR1 GTSNPN, CDR2 SVGIG (reference sequence). CDR3 length: 14 residues. V gave up 4 bases and J gave up 4 bases, with 16 bases separating them. This CDR3 reads CAWKSQGGAYGYTF. The CDR3 DNA reads as TGTGCCTGGAAATCACAGGGTGGGGCCTATGGCTACACCTTC. The full variable domain, rest sourced from reference TRBV30 and TRBJ1-2, is SQTIHQWPATLVQPVGSPLSLECTVEGTSNPNLYWYRQAAGRGLQLLFYSVGIGQISSEVPQNLSASRPQDRQFILSSKKLLLSDSGFYLCAWKSQGGAYGYTFGSGTRLTVV.

This chain links TRBV2 with TRBJ1-2; D gene ambiguous. The CDR3 has 10 residues. CDR1 and CDR2 from the germline V gene are SNHLY and FYNNEI. V was clipped by 10 bases and J by 6 bases, with 9 bases between them. The chain's CDR3 is CATMPHGYTF. CDR3 in DNA: TGTGCCACCATGCCCCATGGCTACACCTTC.

V is TRBV27 and J is TRBJ1-5; D perhaps matches TRBD1 (5 bases). CDR3 length: 15 amino acids. Trimming removed 6 bases at V and 5 bases at J, with 17 bases between. CDR1 and CDR2 from the germline V gene are MNHEY and SMNVEV (reference sequence). The CDR3 DNA is TGTGCCAGCAGGCCCCAGGGCCCCGGGGATCAGCCCCAGCATTTT. This translates into CASRPQGPGDQPQHF.

The chain combines TRBV27 with TRBJ2-3, with a tentative D call TRBD1 (5 bases). V lost 0 bases and J lost 4, with 8 bases in between. This CDR3 spans 14 amino acids. Germline CDR1 is MNHEY and CDR2 is SMNVEV (reference sequence). The CDR3 sequence: CASSLSLGADTQYF. Here the CDR3 DNA reads TGTGCCAGCAGTTTATCTTTAGGGGCAGATACGCAGTATTTT.